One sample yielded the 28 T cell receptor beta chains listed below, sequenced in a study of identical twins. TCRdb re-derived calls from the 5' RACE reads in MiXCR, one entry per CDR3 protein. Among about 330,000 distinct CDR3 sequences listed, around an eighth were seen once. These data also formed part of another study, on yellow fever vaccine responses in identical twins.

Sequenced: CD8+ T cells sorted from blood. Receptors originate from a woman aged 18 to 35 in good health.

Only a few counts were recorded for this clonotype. The CDR3 protein is CASSATGTGNNSPLHF. For the CDR3, the DNA is TGTGCCAGCAGTGCTACCGGGACAGGCAATAATTCACCCCTCCACTTT. The genes are TRBV27 and TRBJ1-6, with 8 bases matching TRBD1. The CDR3 contains 16 residues. V lost 5 bases and J lost 5; bases outside the gene matches: 8. Per the germline V gene, CDR1 is MNHEY and CDR2 is SMNVEV (reference sequence).

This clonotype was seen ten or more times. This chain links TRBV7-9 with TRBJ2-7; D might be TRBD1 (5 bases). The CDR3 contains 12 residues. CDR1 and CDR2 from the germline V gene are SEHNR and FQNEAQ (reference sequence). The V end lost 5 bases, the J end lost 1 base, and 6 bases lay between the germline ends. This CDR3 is CASSRGSYEQYF. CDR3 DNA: TGTGCCAGCAGCAGGGGATCCTACGAGCAGTACTTC. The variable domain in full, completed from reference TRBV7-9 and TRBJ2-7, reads DTGVSQNPRHKITKRGQNVTFRCDPISEHNRLYWYRQTLGQGPEFLTYFQNEAQLEKSRLLSDRFSAERPKGSFSTLEIQRTEQGDSAMYLCASSRGSYEQYFGPGTRLTVT.

The CDR3 bases are TGTGCCACCAGCACAGTCGGGGGGAACACTGAAGCTTTCTTT. Translated, it gives CATSTVGGNTEAFF. This rearrangement joins TRBV15 to TRBJ1-1; weak D call: TRBD1 (5 bases). The germline V gene encodes CDR1 LNHNV and CDR2 YYDKDF (reference sequence). Trimming stripped 4 bases from V and 1 base from J, with 10 bases between. The CDR3 extends over 14 amino acids.

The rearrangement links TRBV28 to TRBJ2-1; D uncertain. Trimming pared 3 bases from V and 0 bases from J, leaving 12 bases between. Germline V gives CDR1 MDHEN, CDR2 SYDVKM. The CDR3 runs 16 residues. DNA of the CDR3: TGTGCCAGCAGTTTCACGCCCCCCGGCTCCTACAATGAGCAGTTCTTC. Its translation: CASSFTPPGSYNEQFF.

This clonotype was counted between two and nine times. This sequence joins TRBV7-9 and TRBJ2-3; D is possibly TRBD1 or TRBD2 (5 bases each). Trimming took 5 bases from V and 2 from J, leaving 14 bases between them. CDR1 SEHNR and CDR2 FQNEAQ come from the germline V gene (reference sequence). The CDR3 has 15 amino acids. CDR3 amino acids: CASSHRDGSTDTQYF. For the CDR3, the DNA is TGTGCCAGCAGCCACCGGGACGGCTCCACAGATACGCAGTATTTT.

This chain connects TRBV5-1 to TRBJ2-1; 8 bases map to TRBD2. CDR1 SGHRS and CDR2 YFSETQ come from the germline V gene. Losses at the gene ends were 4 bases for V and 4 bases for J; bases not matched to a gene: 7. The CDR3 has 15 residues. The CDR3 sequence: CASSTRLAPYNEQFF. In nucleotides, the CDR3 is TGCGCCAGCAGCACCCGACTAGCGCCTTACAATGAGCAGTTCTTC. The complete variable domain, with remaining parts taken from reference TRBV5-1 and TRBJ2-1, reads KAGVTQTPRYLIKTRGQQVTLSCSPISGHRSVSWYQQTPGQGLQFLFEYFSETQRNKGNFPGRFSGRQFSNSRSEMNVSTLELGDSALYLCASSTRLAPYNEQFFGPGTRLTVL.

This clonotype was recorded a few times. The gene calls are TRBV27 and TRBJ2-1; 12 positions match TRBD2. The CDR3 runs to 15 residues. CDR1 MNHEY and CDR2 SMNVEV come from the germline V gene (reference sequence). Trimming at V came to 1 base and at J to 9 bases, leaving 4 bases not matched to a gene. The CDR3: CASSLYPSGGAEQFF. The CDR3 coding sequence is TGTGCCAGCAGTTTATATCCTAGCGGGGGGGCTGAGCAGTTCTTC.

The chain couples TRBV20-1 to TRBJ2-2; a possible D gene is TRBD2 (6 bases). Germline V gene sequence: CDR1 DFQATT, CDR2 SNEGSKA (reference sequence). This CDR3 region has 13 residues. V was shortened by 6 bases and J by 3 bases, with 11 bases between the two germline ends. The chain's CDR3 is CSADSGYTGELFF. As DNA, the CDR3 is TGCAGTGCCGATAGCGGATACACCGGGGAGCTGTTTTTT.

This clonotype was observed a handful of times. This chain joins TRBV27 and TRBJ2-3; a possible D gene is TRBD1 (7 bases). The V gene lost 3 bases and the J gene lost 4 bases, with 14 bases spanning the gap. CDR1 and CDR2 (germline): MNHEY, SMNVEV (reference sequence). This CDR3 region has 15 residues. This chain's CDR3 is CASSFLGRGADTQYF. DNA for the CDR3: TGTGCCAGCAGTTTCCTGGGCAGGGGGGCAGATACGCAGTATTTT.

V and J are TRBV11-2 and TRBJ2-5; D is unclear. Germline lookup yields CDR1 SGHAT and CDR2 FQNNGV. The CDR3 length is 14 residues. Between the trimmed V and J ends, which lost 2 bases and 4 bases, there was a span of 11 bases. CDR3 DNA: TGTGCCAGCAGCTTATTAATGCAGCCAGAGACCCAGTACTTC. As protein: CASSLLMQPETQYF.

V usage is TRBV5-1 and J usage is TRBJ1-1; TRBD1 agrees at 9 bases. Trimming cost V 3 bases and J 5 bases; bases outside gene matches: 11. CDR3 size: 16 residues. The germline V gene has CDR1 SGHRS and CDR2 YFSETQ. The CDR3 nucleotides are TGCGCCAGCAGCTGGGATCCGGGACAGGGTTTTACTGAAGCTTTCTTT. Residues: CASSWDPGQGFTEAFF.

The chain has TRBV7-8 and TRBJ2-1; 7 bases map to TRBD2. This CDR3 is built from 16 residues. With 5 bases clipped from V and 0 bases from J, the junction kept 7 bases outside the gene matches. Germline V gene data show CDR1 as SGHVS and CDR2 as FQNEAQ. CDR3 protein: CASSGSRGSSYNEQFF. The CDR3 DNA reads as TGTGCCAGCAGCGGAAGTCGCGGGAGCTCCTACAATGAGCAGTTCTTC.

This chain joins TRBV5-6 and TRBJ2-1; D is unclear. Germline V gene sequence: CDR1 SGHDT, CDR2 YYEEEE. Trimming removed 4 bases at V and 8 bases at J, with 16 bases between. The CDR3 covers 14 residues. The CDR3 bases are TGTGCCAGCAGCACACAAACCACCGGCGATGAGCAGTTCTTC. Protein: CASSTQTTGDEQFF.

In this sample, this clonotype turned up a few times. The CDR3: CSAIDGLQETQYF. CDR3 nucleotides: TGCAGCGCCATTGACGGACTCCAAGAGACCCAGTACTTC. This rearrangement joins TRBV29-1 to TRBJ2-5; tentative D call: TRBD2 (5 bases). This CDR3 is built from 13 residues. Germline CDR1 is SQVTM and CDR2 is ANQGSEA. Trimming pared 7 bases from V and 1 base from J, leaving 13 bases between. Variable domain in full (rest from reference TRBV29-1 and TRBJ2-5): SAVISQKPSRDICQRGTSLTIQCQVDSQVTMMFWYRQQPGQSLTLIATANQGSEATYESGFVIDKFPISRPNLTFSTLTVSNMSPEDSSIYLCSAIDGLQETQYFGPGTRLLVL.

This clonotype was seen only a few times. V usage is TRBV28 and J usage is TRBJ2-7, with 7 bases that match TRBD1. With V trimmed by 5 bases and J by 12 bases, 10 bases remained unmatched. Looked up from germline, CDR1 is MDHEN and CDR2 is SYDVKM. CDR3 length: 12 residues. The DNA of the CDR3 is TGTGCCAGCAGTCCTGGGACAGTCACCACGTACTTC. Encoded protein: CASSPGTVTTYF.

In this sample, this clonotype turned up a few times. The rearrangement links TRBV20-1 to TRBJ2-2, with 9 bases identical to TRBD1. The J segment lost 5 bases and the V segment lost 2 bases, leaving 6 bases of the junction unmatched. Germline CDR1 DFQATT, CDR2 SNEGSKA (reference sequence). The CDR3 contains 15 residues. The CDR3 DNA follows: TGCAGTGCTAGACCACGGGACAGGGTGACCGGGGAGCTGTTTTTT. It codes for CSARPRDRVTGELFF.

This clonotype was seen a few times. In nucleotides, the CDR3 is TGCAGCGTTGAAGATAGAGGGGAGAGGGAGCAGTACTTC. This sequence encodes CSVEDRGEREQYF. The genes are TRBV29-1 and TRBJ2-7; D may match TRBD1 or TRBD2 (5 bases each). Trimming removed 0 bases at V and 7 bases at J, with 13 bases between. The germline V gene has CDR1 SQVTM and CDR2 ANQGSEA. This CDR3 is built from 13 residues.

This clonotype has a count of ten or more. DNA for the CDR3: TGCGCCAGCAGTGCAAATGGGGTCCCAGCCCTTAGCTCCTACAATGAGCAGTTCTTC. Translating it yields CASSANGVPALSSYNEQFF. The chain employs TRBV10-1 and TRBJ2-1; D is uncertain. This CDR3 is 19 amino acids long. Germline CDR1 is WNHNN and CDR2 is SYGVQD (reference sequence). Between the trimmed V and J ends, which lost 4 bases and 0 bases, there was a span of 22 bases.

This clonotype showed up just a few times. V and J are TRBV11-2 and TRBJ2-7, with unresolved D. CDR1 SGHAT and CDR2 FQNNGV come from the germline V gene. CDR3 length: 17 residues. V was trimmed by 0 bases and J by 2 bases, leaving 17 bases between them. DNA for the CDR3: TGTGCCAGCAGCTTAGATTCTTGGCAGGAAGCCACCTACGAGCAGTACGTC. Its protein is CASSLDSWQEATYEQYV.

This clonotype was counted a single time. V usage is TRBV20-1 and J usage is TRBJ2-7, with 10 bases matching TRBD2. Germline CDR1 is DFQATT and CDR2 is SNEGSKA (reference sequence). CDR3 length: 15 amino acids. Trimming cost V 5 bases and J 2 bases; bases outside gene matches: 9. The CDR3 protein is CSALYSGRTPYEQYF. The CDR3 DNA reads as TGCAGTGCTCTCTATAGCGGGAGGACACCCTACGAGCAGTACTTC.

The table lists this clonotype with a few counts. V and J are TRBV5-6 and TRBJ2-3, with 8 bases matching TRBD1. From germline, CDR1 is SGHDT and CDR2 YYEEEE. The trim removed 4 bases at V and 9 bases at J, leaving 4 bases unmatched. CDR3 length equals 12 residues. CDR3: CASSIRGRTQYF. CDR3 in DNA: TGTGCCAGCAGCATCAGGGGGCGGACGCAGTATTTT.

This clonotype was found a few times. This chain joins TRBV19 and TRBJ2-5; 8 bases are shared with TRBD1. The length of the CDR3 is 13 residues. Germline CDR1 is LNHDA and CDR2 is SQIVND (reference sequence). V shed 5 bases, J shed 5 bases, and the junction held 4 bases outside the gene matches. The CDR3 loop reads CASSLRQGETQYF. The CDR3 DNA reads TGTGCCAGTAGTCTCCGACAGGGGGAGACCCAGTACTTC.

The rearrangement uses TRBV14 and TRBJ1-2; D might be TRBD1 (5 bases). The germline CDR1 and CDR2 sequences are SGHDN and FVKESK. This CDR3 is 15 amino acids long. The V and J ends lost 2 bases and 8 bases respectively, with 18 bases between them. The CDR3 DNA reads TGTGCCAGCAGCCAACCAGAGCGGGGCCTTAGGGGCTACACCTTC. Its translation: CASSQPERGLRGYTF.

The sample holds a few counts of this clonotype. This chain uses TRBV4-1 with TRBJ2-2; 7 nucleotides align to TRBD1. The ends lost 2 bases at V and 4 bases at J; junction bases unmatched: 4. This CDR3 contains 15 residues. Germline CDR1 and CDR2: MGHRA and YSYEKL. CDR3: CASSQTGDSTGELFF. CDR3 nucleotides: TGCGCCAGCAGCCAAACAGGGGATAGCACCGGGGAGCTGTTTTTT.

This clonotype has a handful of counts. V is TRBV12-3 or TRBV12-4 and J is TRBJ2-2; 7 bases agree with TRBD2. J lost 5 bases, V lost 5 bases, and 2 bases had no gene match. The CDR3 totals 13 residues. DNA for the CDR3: TGTGCCAGCAGTAACGGGGGGACCGGGGAGCTGTTTTTT. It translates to CASSNGGTGELFF.

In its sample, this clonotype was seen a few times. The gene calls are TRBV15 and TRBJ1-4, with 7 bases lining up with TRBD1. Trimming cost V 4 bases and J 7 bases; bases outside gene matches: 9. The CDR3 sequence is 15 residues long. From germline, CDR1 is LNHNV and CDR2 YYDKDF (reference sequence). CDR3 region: CATSKERGLGEKLFF. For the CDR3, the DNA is TGTGCCACCAGCAAGGAAAGGGGGCTTGGTGAAAAACTGTTTTTT.

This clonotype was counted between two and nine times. The CDR3 sequence is CSANVDRDRTDTQYF. In DNA, the CDR3 is TGCAGTGCGAACGTAGACAGGGATCGCACAGATACGCAGTATTTT. J is TRBJ2-3 and V is TRBV20-1, with 7 bases lining up with TRBD1. Germline V gene data show CDR1 as DFQATT and CDR2 as SNEGSKA (reference sequence). V dropped 6 bases and J dropped 1; count of bases not matched to a gene: 10. The CDR3 covers 15 residues.

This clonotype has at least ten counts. The CDR3 DNA sequence: TGTGCCAGCAGTTTTCGCGGAAGGGGGAACACTGAAGCTTTCTTT. It translates to CASSFRGRGNTEAFF. The chain carries TRBV28 and TRBJ1-1; possible D gene TRBD1, 5 bases. V lost 3 bases to trimming and J lost 1 base, with 12 bases between them. The germline CDR1 and CDR2 sequences are MDHEN and SYDVKM. This CDR3 region has 15 residues.